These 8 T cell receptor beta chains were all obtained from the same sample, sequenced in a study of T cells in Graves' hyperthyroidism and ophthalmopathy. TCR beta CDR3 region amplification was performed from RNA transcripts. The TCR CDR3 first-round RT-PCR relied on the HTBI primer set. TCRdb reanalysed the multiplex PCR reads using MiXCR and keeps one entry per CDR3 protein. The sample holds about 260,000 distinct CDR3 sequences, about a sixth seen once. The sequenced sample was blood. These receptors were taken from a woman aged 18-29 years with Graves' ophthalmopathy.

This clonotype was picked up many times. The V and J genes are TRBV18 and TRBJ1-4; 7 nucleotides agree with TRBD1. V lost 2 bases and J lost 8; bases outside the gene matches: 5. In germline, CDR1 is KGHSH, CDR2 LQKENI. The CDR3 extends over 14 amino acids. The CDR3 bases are TGTGCCAGCTCACCATGGGCAGGGGGAGAAAAACTGTTTTTT. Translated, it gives CASSPWAGGEKLFF. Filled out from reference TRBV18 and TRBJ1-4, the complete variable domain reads NAGVMQNPRHLVRRRGQEARLRCSPMKGHSHVYWYRQLPEEGLKFMVYLQKENIIDESGMPKERFSAEFPKEGPSILRIQQVVRGDSAAYFCASSPWAGGEKLFFGSGTQLSVL.

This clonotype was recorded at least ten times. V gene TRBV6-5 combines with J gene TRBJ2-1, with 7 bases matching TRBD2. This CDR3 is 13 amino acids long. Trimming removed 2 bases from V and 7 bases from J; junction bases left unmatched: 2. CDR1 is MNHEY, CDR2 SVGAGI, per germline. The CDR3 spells CASSYGGVNEQFF. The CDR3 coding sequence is TGTGCCAGCAGTTACGGGGGGGTGAATGAGCAGTTCTTC.

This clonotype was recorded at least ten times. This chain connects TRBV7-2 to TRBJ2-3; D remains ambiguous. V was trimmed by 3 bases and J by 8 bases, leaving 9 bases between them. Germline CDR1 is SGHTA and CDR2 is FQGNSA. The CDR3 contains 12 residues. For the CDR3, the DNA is TGTGCCAGCAGCTTGGATTATAGTACGCAGTATTTT. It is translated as CASSLDYSTQYF.

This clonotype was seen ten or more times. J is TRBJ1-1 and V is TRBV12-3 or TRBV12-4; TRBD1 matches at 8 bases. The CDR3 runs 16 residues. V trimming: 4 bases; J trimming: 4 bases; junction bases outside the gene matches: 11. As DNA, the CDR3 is TGTGCCAGCAGTTCGGACAGGGCGGCGTTACCCACTGAAGCTTTCTTT. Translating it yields CASSSDRAALPTEAFF.

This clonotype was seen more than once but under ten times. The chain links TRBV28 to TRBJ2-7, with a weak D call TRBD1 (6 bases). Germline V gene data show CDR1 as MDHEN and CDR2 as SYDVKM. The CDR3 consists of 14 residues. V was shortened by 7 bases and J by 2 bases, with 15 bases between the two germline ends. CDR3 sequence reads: CASNNQGTPYEQYF. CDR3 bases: TGTGCCAGCAATAACCAGGGGACCCCCTACGAGCAGTACTTC. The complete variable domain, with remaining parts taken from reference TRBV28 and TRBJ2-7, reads DVKVTQSSRYLVKRTGEKVFLECVQDMDHENMFWYRQDPGLGLRLIYFSYDVKMKEKGDIPEGYSVSREKKERFSLILESASTNQTSMYLCASNNQGTPYEQYFGPGTRLTVT.

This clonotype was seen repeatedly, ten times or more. This CDR3 is CASSEVFVTGNTDTQYF. CDR3 nucleotide sequence: TGTGCCAGCAGTGAAGTATTTGTGACAGGGAACACAGATACGCAGTATTTT. The rearrangement joins TRBV2 to TRBJ2-3; 7 bases line up with TRBD1. Germline CDR1 SNHLY, CDR2 FYNNEI. V shed 1 base, J shed 2 bases, and the junction held 9 bases outside the gene matches. This CDR3 is 17 amino acids long.

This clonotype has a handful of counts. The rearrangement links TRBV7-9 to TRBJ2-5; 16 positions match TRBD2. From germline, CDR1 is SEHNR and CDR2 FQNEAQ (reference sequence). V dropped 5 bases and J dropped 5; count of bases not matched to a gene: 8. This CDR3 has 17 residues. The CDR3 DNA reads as TGTGCCAGCAGCCTTCGGGGACTAGCGGGGGGGGGGGAGACCCAGTACTTC. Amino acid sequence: CASSLRGLAGGGETQYF.

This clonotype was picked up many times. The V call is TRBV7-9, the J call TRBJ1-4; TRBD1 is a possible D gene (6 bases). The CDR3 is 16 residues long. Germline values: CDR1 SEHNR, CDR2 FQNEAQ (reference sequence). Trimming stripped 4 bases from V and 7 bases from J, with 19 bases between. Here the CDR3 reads CASSSFRGEGGEKLFF. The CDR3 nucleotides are TGTGCCAGCAGCTCCTTCCGGGGCGAAGGGGGTGAAAAACTGTTTTTT.